The rows below give T cell receptor beta chains drawn from one sample of a study of technical replicates of blood from a few donors. Sequencing was performed with immunoSEQ multiplex PCR; in TCRdb, only in-frame clones are kept and a portion is missing. In the table there are tens of thousands of clones, roughly four fifths of which are singletons. Sequencing was performed on PBMCs. The receptor set was obtained from a human donor in good health. Some clones in this sample may be carry-over from other donors' samples. Both conserved end residues are part of each CDR3. The D gene is left open where the match is weak. Clone size appears in some rows only: once, few, many, or a class for an expanded clone.

clone size	V gene	D gene	J gene	CDR3 DNA	CDR3 protein
.	TRBV5-1	TRBD2	TRBJ2-5	TGCGCCAGCAGCCCCCTCGGGCTAGCGGGGCTGTTTCAAGAGACCCAGTACTTC	CASSPLGLAGLFQETQYF
once	TRBV11-2	.	TRBJ2-5	TGTGCCAGCAGCTTAATGGGCTCTGGTCCTCAAGAGACCCAGTACTTC	CASSLMGSGPQETQYF
.	TRBV5-4	TRBD1	TRBJ1-4	TGTGCCAGCAGCACCGGACAGGGATTGGGGACTAATGAAAAACTGTTTTTT	CASSTGQGLGTNEKLFF
.	TRBV7-2	.	TRBJ1-2	TGTGCCAGCAGCTTTCTTGAGTACCTCGACCTCCGAGGGCAATACACCTTC	CASSFLEYLDLRGQYTF
.	TRBV5-1	.	TRBJ2-3	TGCGCCAGCAGAGTGACGGGGGTCGGAGATACGCAGTATTTT	CASRVTGVGDTQYF
.	TRBV4-2	TRBD2	TRBJ2-1	TGTGCCAGCGGGACGGGAGGGCCCTCCTACAATGAGCAGTTCTTC	CASGTGGPSYNEQFF
.	TRBV5-4	.	TRBJ2-5	TGTGCCAGCAGGGGACGGGACACCAAAGAAGAGACCCAGTACTTC	CASRGRDTKEETQYF
.	TRBV7-7	.	TRBJ2-5	TGTGCCAGCAGCTTAGGTGGCCAGCAAGAGACCCAGTACTTC	CASSLGGQQETQYF
.	TRBV5-1	.	TRBJ2-1	TGCGCCAGCAGCTTGGGGGGGCTCAATGAGCAGTTCTTC	CASSLGGLNEQFF
.	TRBV5-1	TRBD2	TRBJ2-2	TGCGCCAGCAGCTTGGCCGTAACGGGAGGAAACACCGGGGAGCTGTTTTTT	CASSLAVTGGNTGELFF
.	TRBV14	.	TRBJ2-3	TGTGCCAGCAGCCAAGGGGGCTCAGATACGCAGTATTTT	CASSQGGSDTQYF
.	TRBV18	TRBD2	TRBJ2-7	TGTGCCAGCTCACCCGACCTTGGGACTAGCGGCTACGAGCAGTACTTC	CASSPDLGTSGYEQYF
once	TRBV14	.	TRBJ1-2	TGTGCCAGCAGCCAAGTGGTTAGTGTAGGCTACACCTTC	CASSQVVSVGYTF
.	TRBV5-5	.	TRBJ1-2	TGTGCCAGCAGCTTAACAGAAAAGTATGGCTACACCTTC	CASSLTEKYGYTF
.	TRBV13	.	TRBJ1-1	TGTGCCAGCAGCTCAGGGTCACGCGGTGAAGCTTTCTTT	CASSSGSRGEAFF
.	TRBV6-1	.	TRBJ2-3	TGTGCCAGCAGCCGCACTAGGACGGCAGATACGCAGTATTTT	CASSRTRTADTQYF
.	TRBV29-1	TRBD2	TRBJ2-1	TGCAGCGTTGATCTCCGCGGGAGGGCCAATGAGCAGTTCTTC	CSVDLRGRANEQFF
.	TRBV6-5	TRBD2	TRBJ2-1	TGTGCCAGCAGTTTCACTAGCGGGGGGGCCCATGAGCAGTTCTTC	CASSFTSGGAHEQFF
.	TRBV29-1	TRBD2	TRBJ2-7	TGCAGCGTTTGGACTAGCGGGGATGTCTACGAGCAGTACTTC	CSVWTSGDVYEQYF
once	TRBV6-1	TRBD2	TRBJ2-7	TGTGCCAGCAGTGAAATGGCGGGAGGGTACTCCTACGAGCAGTACTTC	CASSEMAGGYSYEQYF
.	TRBV2	TRBD1	TRBJ2-5	TGTGCCAGCAGTTCCGGGACAGGGATTGAGACCCAGTACTTC	CASSSGTGIETQYF
.	TRBV5-6	TRBD2	TRBJ2-1	TGTGCCAGCAGTATCGGACTAGCGGTCCCCTACAATGAGCAGTTCTTC	CASSIGLAVPYNEQFF
once	TRBV19	.	TRBJ2-3	TGTGCCAGTAGAACAGGGAGCACAGATACGCAGTATTTT	CASRTGSTDTQYF
.	TRBV5-1	.	TRBJ2-2	TGCGCCAGCAGCGCCTCCGGGACAAGGGCCGGGGAGCTGTTTTTT	CASSASGTRAGELFF
.	TRBV7-9	.	TRBJ1-1	TGTGCCAGCAGCTTAGACGACAGAAGGAACACTGAAGCTTTCTTT	CASSLDDRRNTEAFF
.	TRBV5-1	TRBD2	TRBJ2-7	TGCGCCAGCAGCTCACTAGCGGGAGGATCCTACGAGCAGTACTTC	CASSSLAGGSYEQYF
once	TRBV7-9	.	TRBJ1-1	TGTGCCAGCAGCGCGTCCGGTCTGATGAACACTGAAGCTTTCTTT	CASSASGLMNTEAFF
.	TRBV18	.	TRBJ1-1	TGTGCCAGCTCATTACAGGCGAACACTGAAGCTTTCTTT	CASSLQANTEAFF
.	TRBV7-8	.	TRBJ1-6	TGTGCCAGCAGCTTAGCGCTGGGGCAGCATTCACCCCTCCACTTT	CASSLALGQHSPLHF
.	TRBV7-9	TRBD1	TRBJ1-3	TGTGCCAGCAGCCGGGACAGGGGATTAGGAAACACCATATATTTT	CASSRDRGLGNTIYF
.	TRBV10-2	.	TRBJ2-1	TGCGCCAGCAGTGAAGTAGCCAATGAGCAGTTCTTC	CASSEVANEQFF
.	TRBV5-1	.	TRBJ2-1	TGCGCCAGCAGCTTGAGGGGATCCTCCTACAATGAGCAGTTCTTC	CASSLRGSSYNEQFF
once	TRBV19	.	TRBJ2-7	TGTGCCAGTAGTATTGGACAGATCTACGAGCAGTACTTC	CASSIGQIYEQYF
.	TRBV5-5	TRBD2	TRBJ2-7	TGTGCCAGCAGCTTTCCTACTAGCGGAACCTACGAGCAGTACTTC	CASSFPTSGTYEQYF
.	TRBV4-3	TRBD2	TRBJ2-3	TGCGCCAGCAGACAAGGGACTAGCGGGAATCGGGATACGCAGTATTTT	CASRQGTSGNRDTQYF
.	TRBV27	.	TRBJ2-3	TGTGCCAGCAGACAGGGAGTTGGCACAGATACGCAGTATTTT	CASRQGVGTDTQYF
.	TRBV19	.	TRBJ1-1	TGTGCCAGTAGTAACCAGGGTATCACTGAAGCTTTCTTT	CASSNQGITEAFF
.	TRBV6-1	.	TRBJ1-5	TGTGCCAGTATGGGGGGGGGCAAGGTTCAGCCCCAGCATTTT	CASMGGGKVQPQHF
.	TRBV13	.	TRBJ2-3	TGTGCCAGCAGCCTCCTGGGGAGAGCTAGCACAGATACGCAGTATTTT	CASSLLGRASTDTQYF
.	TRBV7-9	TRBD1	TRBJ2-3	TGTGCCAGCAGCTGGGGGACAGGGATAAGCACAGATACGCAGTATTTT	CASSWGTGISTDTQYF
.	TRBV2	TRBD2	TRBJ2-2	TGTGCCAGCAGTAAGAGCGGGGGATACACCGGGGAGCTGTTTTTT	CASSKSGGYTGELFF
few	TRBV9	.	TRBJ1-1	TGTGCCAGCAGCGTTACAGGCACCAACACTGAAGCTTTCTTT	CASSVTGTNTEAFF
.	TRBV6-5	TRBD1	TRBJ2-1	TGTGCCAGCAGGTCGGACAGGGGCGGCAATGAGCAGTTCTTC	CASRSDRGGNEQFF
.	TRBV18	TRBD2	TRBJ2-7	TGTGCCAGCTCAGAGATAGCGGGGAGACCCTACGAGCAGTACTTC	CASSEIAGRPYEQYF
few	TRBV6-5	TRBD1	TRBJ2-1	TGTGCCAGCACCGCGGACAGGGGCTATGAGCAGTTCTTC	CASTADRGYEQFF
many	TRBV29-1	TRBD1	TRBJ1-1	TGCAGCGTTGTTCCAGGGGGCACTGAAGCTTTCTTT	CSVVPGGTEAFF
.	TRBV7-6	.	TRBJ2-1	TGTGCCAGCAGCTTAGCGCAGGCAGCCTCCTACAATGAGCAGTTCTTC	CASSLAQAASYNEQFF
.	TRBV29-1	TRBD2	TRBJ2-6	TGCAGCACTTTAGCGGGAGCTGGGGCCAACGTCCTGACTTTC	CSTLAGAGANVLTF
.	TRBV7-9	.	TRBJ1-4	TGTGCCAGCAGCTTAGTACAGAATAATGAAAAACTGTTTTTT	CASSLVQNNEKLFF
.	TRBV9	.	TRBJ2-7	TGTGCCAGCAGCCCGGGAGCAGAGCCCTACGAGCAGTACTTC	CASSPGAEPYEQYF
.	TRBV14	TRBD2	TRBJ2-7	TGTGCCAGCAGCCAAGCCACGGGAGGCTACGAGCAGTACTTC	CASSQATGGYEQYF
.	TRBV7-2	.	TRBJ2-7	TGTGCCAGCAGCTTAGAGGACTTTTTCTCCTACGAGCAGTACTTC	CASSLEDFFSYEQYF
.	TRBV9	TRBD1	TRBJ1-3	TGTGCCAGCAGCACAGAGGGGGCGGGTGGAAACACCATATATTTT	CASSTEGAGGNTIYF
.	TRBV5-1	.	TRBJ2-3	TGCGCCAGCAGCCCCTACCCGGGGACTGGCACAGATACGCAGTATTTT	CASSPYPGTGTDTQYF
.	TRBV4-3	.	TRBJ1-2	TGCGCCAGCAGCCAAGACGGAGGGCGCGGCTATGGCTACACCTTC	CASSQDGGRGYGYTF
.	TRBV2	.	TRBJ2-2	TGTGCCAGCAGTGAACTCCTCGGCACCGGGGAGCTGTTTTTT	CASSELLGTGELFF
.	TRBV5-4	TRBD2	TRBJ2-5	TGTGCCAGCAGCTTGGGGACTAGCGGGGAGACCCAGTACTTC	CASSLGTSGETQYF